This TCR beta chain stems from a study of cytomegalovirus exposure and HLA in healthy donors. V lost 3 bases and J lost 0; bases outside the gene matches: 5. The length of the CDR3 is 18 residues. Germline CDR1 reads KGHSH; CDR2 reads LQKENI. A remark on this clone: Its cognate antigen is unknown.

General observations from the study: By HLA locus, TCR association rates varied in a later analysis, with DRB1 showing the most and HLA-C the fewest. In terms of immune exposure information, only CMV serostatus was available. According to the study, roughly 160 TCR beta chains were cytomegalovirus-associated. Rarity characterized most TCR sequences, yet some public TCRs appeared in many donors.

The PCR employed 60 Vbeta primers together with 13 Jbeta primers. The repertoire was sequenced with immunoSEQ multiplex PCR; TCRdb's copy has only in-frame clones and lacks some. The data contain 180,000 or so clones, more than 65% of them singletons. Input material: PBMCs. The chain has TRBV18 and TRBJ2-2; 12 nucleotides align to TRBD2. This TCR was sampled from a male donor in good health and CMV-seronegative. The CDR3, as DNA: TGTGCCAGCTCACCCAGGGGACTAGCGGGCGCGAACACCGGGGAGCTGTTTTTT. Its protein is CASSPRGLAGANTGELFF.